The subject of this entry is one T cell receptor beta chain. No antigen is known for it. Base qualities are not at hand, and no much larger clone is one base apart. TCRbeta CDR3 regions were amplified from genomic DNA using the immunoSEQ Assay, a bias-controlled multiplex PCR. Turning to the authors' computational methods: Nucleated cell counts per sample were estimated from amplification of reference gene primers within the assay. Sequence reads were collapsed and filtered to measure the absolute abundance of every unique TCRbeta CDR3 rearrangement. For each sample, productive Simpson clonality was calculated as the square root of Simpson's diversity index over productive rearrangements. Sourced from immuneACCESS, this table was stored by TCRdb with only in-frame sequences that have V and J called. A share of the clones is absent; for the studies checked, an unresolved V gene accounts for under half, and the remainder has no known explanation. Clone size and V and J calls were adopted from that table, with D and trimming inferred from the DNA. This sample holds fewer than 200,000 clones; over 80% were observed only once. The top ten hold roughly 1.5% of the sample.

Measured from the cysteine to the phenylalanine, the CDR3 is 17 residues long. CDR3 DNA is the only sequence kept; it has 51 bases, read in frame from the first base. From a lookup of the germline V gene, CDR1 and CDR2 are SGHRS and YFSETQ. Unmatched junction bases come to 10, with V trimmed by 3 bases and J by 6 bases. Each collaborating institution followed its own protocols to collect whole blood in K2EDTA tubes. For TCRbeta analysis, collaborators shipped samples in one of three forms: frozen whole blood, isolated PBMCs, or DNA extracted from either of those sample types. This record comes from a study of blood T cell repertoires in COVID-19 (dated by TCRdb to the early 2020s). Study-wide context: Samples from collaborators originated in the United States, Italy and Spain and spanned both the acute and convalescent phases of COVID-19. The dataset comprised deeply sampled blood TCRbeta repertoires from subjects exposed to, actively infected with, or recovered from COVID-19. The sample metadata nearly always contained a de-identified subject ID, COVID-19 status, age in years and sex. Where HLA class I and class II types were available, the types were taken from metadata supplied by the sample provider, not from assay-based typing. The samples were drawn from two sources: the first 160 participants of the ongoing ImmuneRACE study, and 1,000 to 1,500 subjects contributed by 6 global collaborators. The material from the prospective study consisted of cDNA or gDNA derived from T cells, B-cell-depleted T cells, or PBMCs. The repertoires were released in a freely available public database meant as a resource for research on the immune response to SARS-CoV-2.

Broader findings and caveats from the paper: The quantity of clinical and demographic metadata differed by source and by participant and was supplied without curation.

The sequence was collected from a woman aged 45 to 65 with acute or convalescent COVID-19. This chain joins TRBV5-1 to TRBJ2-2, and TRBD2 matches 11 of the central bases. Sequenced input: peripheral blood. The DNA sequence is TGCGCCAGCAGCTCGCCACTAGCGGGAGTAGTTTCCGGGGAGCTGTTTTTT. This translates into CASSSPLAGVVSGELFF.